The 4 T cell receptor beta chains given below trace back to one sample, sequenced in a study of cytomegalovirus exposure and HLA in healthy donors. PCR used 60 Vbeta primers and 13 Jbeta primers. The protocol was immunoSEQ multiplex PCR, while the TCRdb copy is restricted to in-frame clones and leaves out a portion. The sample records approximately 100,000 clones, under 85% being singletons. Sequencing used PBMCs. Receptors originate from a man in his forties in good health and CMV-seronegative.

The chain recombines TRBV28 with TRBJ1-5; 8 positions agree with TRBD1. V dropped 3 bases and J dropped 3; count of bases not matched to a gene: 7. Germline V CDR1 and CDR2: MDHEN, SYDVKM. The CDR3 sequence is 16 residues long. CDR3 nucleotides: TGTGCCAGCAGTTTGGTGTCAGGGGGCACCAATCAGCCCCAGCATTTT. Translating it yields CASSLVSGGTNQPQHF.

With respect to this clone: The same CDR3 also results from other DNA sequences found in this sample. V is TRBV19 and J is TRBJ2-3; D is ambiguous. V gave up 3 bases and J gave up 2 bases, with 3 bases separating them. The CDR3 totals 12 residues. Germline lookup yields CDR1 LNHDA and CDR2 SQIVND (reference sequence). Here the CDR3 DNA reads TGTGCCAGTAGTATCCACACAGATACGCAGTATTTT. Encoded protein: CASSIHTDTQYF.

Concerning this clone itself: One end of the junction fails to match germline, which may point to a read error. This chain connects TRBV5-1 to TRBJ1-1; tentatively, D is TRBD1 (6 bases). This CDR3 is built from 13 residues. Per the germline V gene, CDR1 is SGHRS and CDR2 is YFSETQ. The chain's CDR3 is CASSWDTNTEAFF. CDR3 nucleotides: TGCGCCAGCAGCTGGGACACGAACACTGAAGCTTTTTTT.

CDR3 nucleotide sequence: TGTGCCTGGATCCAGACTCCCTATGGCTACACCTTC. Its translation: CAWIQTPYGYTF. This sequence joins TRBV30 and TRBJ1-2; D remains unclear. CDR1 and CDR2 (germline): GTSNPN, SVGIG (reference sequence). V lost 4 bases to trimming and J lost 4 bases, with 10 bases between them. CDR3 length: 12 amino acids.